Listed below are T cell receptor beta chains from one sample, sequenced in a study of T-cell reconstitution after alpha-beta-depleted transplantation in children. TCRdb independently ran MiXCR on the PCR reads; one entry per CDR3 protein. In the table there are roughly 500,000 distinct CDR3 sequences, around a third of which are singletons. This sample comprised PBMCs from the stem cell graft donor, obtained from the stem cell graft. These receptors were collected from a human donor who donated a stem cell graft to a child with aplastic anemia. Both conserved end residues are part of each CDR3. Size tells how often a clone was seen (once, few, many) or the class of an expanded clone, and some rows leave it out.

TRBV3-1	TRBJ2-1	NA	CASSDLAASYNEQFF
TRBV6-5	TRBJ2-5	few	CASSYSIASGFQETQYF
TRBV7-2	TRBJ2-3	NA	CASSLALAGGRADTQYF
TRBV12-3/TRBV12-4	TRBJ2-2	NA	CAGGATNTGELFF
TRBV6-2/TRBV6-3	TRBJ1-1	once	CASSYSVGAYLNTEAFF
TRBV30	TRBJ2-3	NA	CAWRGGGLAAPTDTQYF
TRBV10-3	TRBJ2-1	NA	CAISESRQGYNEQFF
TRBV20-1	TRBJ1-5	few	CSVTQGWNQPQHF
TRBV12-3/TRBV12-4	TRBJ2-1	few	CASRLDRNEQFF
TRBV20-1	TRBJ2-7	few	CSAYSGSSYEQYF
TRBV20-1	TRBJ1-5	few	CSARGDTGNQPQHF
TRBV3-1	TRBJ2-5	NA	CASSQDRLRDHQETQYF
TRBV28	TRBJ2-5	NA	CASSFLTGGETQYF
TRBV5-1	TRBJ1-2	NA	CASSLRTAGAGYTF
TRBV10-3	TRBJ2-7	NA	CAIRGDRNYEQYF
TRBV5-4	TRBJ1-2	NA	CASSVGAEGGGYTF
TRBV12-5	TRBJ1-4	few	CASGLIDRLATNEKLFF
TRBV28	TRBJ2-7	NA	CASLLGQGLNEQYF
TRBV27	TRBJ2-5	NA	CASSFGHGSTQYF
TRBV6-1	TRBJ2-4	few	CASRKVSGVELAKNIQYF
TRBV7-2	TRBJ1-3	few	CASSLGHYIGNTIYF
TRBV9	TRBJ2-1	few	CASSQGSGSFNEQFF
TRBV27	TRBJ2-7	few	CASSFLGSEQYF
TRBV6-1	TRBJ1-2	NA	CASSDGQPVGHYGYTF
TRBV12-3/TRBV12-4	TRBJ1-2	many	CASSLDRVNYGYTF
TRBV29-1	TRBJ2-4	NA	CSVDGGGPNLGNIQYF
TRBV29-1	TRBJ1-4	NA	CSVSTGSNEKLFF
TRBV20-1	TRBJ2-3	NA	CSARVGRARADTQYF
TRBV6-2/TRBV6-3	TRBJ2-7	few	CASSSEHYEQYF
TRBV5-1	TRBJ2-3	NA	CASSPSGKSDTQYF
TRBV29-1	TRBJ1-5	NA	CSVETGRRNSNQPQHF
TRBV20-1	TRBJ1-1	few	CSAGSTGAGGPAFF
TRBV5-5	TRBJ1-5	NA	CASSYSSGQGNQPQHF
TRBV27	TRBJ1-1	NA	CASSLLTGMNTEAFF
TRBV10-3	TRBJ2-1	NA	CAIAPGLAGNEQFF
TRBV4-3	TRBJ1-5	NA	CASSPERRGENQPQHF
TRBV7-6	TRBJ2-7	NA	CASSLGDFLSYEQYF
TRBV27	TRBJ1-1	few	CASRQLGTANTEAFF
TRBV7-9	TRBJ1-1	NA	CASSHGTGEAFF
TRBV13	TRBJ2-7	NA	CASSQSAGVPEQYF
TRBV7-9	TRBJ2-7	NA	CASSLEGGLEQYF
TRBV6-2/TRBV6-3	TRBJ2-7	NA	CASSFPTPTIRTYEQYF
TRBV6-1	TRBJ1-3	few	CASTPSLSSGNTIYF
TRBV6-1	TRBJ2-3	few	CASSRALALTDTQYF
TRBV11-1	TRBJ2-3	NA	CASSLRVVDTQYF
TRBV5-1	TRBJ2-2	NA	CASSTSGSTGELFF
TRBV29-1	TRBJ2-3	few	CSVEEFGIDTQYF
TRBV24-1	TRBJ2-1	NA	CATSDDIGGGISYNEQFF
TRBV7-2	TRBJ2-5	few	CASSLVPQGAETQYF
TRBV20-1	TRBJ2-5	few	CSASGSQETQYF
TRBV7-6	TRBJ2-7	NA	CASSSTGTSDYEQYF
TRBV6-1	TRBJ2-3	NA	CASMLAGNKDTQYF
TRBV7-9	TRBJ2-3	few	CASSLASADTQYF
TRBV12-3/TRBV12-4	TRBJ1-2	few	CASSYAAGAGAF
TRBV29-1	TRBJ2-3	NA	CSGTSGTSGRRADTQYF
TRBV7-9	TRBJ1-2	NA	CASSLTGAGGQSDVYTF